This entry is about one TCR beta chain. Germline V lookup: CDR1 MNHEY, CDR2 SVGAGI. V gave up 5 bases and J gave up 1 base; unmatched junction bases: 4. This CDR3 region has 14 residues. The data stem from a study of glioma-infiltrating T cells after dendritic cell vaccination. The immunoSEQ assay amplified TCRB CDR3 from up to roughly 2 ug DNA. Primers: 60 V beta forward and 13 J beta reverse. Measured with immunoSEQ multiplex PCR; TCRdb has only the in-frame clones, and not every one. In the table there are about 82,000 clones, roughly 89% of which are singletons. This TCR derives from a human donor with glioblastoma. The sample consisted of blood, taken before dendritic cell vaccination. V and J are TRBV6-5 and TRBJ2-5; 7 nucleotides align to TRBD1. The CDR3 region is CASSLDRAQETQYF. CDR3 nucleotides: TGTGCCAGCAGTCTAGACAGGGCCCAAGAGACCCAGTACTTC.